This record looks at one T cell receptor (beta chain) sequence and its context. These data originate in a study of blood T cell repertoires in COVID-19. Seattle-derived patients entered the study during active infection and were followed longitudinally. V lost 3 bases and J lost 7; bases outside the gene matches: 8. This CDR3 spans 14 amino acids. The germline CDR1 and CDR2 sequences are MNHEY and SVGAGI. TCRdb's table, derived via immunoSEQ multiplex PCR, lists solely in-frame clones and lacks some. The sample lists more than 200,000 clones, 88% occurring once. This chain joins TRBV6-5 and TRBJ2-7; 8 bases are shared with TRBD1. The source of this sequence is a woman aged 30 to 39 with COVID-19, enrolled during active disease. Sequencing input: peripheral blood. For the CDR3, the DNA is TGTGCCAGCAGTTATCGGACAGGGTCAGAAGAGCAGTACTTC. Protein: CASSYRTGSEEQYF.